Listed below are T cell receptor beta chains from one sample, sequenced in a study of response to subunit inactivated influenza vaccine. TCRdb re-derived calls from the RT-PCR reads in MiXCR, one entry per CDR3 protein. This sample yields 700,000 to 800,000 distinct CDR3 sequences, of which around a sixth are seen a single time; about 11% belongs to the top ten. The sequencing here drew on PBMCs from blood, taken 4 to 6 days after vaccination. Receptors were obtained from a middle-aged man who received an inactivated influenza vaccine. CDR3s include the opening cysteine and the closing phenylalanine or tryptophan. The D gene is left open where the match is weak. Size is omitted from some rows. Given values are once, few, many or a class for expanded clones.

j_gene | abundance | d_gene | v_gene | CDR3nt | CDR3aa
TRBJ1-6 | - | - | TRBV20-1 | TGCAGTGCTTCTTCGGAGGGATATAATAATTCACCCCTCCACTTT | CSASSEGYNNSPLHF
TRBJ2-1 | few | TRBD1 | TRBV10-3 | TGTGCCACCAGGGACAGTGCCTACAATGAGCAGTTCTTC | CATRDSAYNEQFF
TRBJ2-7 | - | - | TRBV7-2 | TGTGCCAGCAGCTTAGATCGGGGCTTCTACTTC | CASSLDRGFYF
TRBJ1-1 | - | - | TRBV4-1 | TGCGCCAGCAGCCAAGAAGGATGGGCAAGCAAAGCTTTCTTT | CASSQEGWASKAFF
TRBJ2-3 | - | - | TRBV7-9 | TGTGCCAGCAGCTTAGGGACAACGCGGTTTACAGATACGCAGTATTTT | CASSLGTTRFTDTQYF
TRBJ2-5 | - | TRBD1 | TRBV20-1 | TGCAGTGCCAAAAGGGGGCGGCGTGGAGAGACCCAGTACTTC | CSAKRGRRGETQYF
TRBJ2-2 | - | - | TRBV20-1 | TGCAGTGCTAGAAGGGACGGGAACAGTACCGGGGAGCTGTTTTTT | CSARRDGNSTGELFF
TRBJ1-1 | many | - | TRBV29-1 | TGCAGCGTTGAAGCCCACGGGAACACTGAAGCTTTCTTT | CSVEAHGNTEAFF
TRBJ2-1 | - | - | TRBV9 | TGTGCCAGCAGCGCAAAGAACTACAATGAGCAGTTCTTC | CASSAKNYNEQFF
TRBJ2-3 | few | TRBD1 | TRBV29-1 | TGCAGCGCCGTGGACAGGGGAACCACAGATACGCAGTATTTT | CSAVDRGTTDTQYF
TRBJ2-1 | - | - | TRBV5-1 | TGCGCCAGCAGCTTGGCAGGGGAGGCTGGGATGGAGCAGTTCTTC | CASSLAGEAGMEQFF
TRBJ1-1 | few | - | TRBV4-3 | TGCGCCAGCAGCCAAGATGGCCCCCAGGGATCCACTGAAGCTTTCTTT | CASSQDGPQGSTEAFF
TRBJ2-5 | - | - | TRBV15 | TGTGCCACCAGCAGAGAACCCTTGACAGTCAGAGAGACCCAGTACTTC | CATSREPLTVRETQYF
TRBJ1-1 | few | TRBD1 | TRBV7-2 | TGTGCCAGCAGCCCATGGGACAGCACTGAAGCTTTCTTT | CASSPWDSTEAFF
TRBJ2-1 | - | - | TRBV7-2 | TGTGCCAGCAGCCGGATGTGGGGTCCCTCCTACAATGAGCAGTTCTTC | CASSRMWGPSYNEQFF
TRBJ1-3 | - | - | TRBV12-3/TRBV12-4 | TGTGCCAGCAGATCAGGCGCCGGAAACACCATATATTTT | CASRSGAGNTIYF
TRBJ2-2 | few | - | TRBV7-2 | TGTGCCAGCAGCTTATCGGGCCAGGGCACCGGGGAGCTGTTTTTT | CASSLSGQGTGELFF
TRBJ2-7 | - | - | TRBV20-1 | TGCAGTGCTAGGGTGGTTACCTACGAGCAGTACTTC | CSARVVTYEQYF
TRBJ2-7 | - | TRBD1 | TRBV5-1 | TGCGCCAGCAGCGGGGAGACAGGGTCTATCTATGGGGAGCAGTACTTC | CASSGETGSIYGEQYF
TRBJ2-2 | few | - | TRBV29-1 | TGCAGCGGGCAGGCGGGGCCTCCGAACACCGGGGAGCTGTTTTTT | CSGQAGPPNTGELFF
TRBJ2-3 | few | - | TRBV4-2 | TGTGCCAGCAGTGGAAGGGGGGGGTTATCTAGCACAGATACGCAGTATTTT | CASSGRGGLSSTDTQYF
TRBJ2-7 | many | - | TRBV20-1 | TGCAGTGCTACCTACTACGAGCAGTACTTC | CSATYYEQYF
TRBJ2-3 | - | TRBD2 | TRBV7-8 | TGTGCCAGCACCGAGGTGGCTAGCGGGTTGGGGTGGACGCAGTATTTT | CASTEVASGLGWTQYF
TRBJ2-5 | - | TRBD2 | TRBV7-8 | TGTGCCAGCAGCTTGTTTACTCTGGTAGCGGGAGAGGTTTGGGAGACCCAGTACTTC | CASSLFTLVAGEVWETQYF
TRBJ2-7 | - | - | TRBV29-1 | TGCAGCGTTCGGGACGTACTCCACTACGAGCAGTACTTC | CSVRDVLHYEQYF
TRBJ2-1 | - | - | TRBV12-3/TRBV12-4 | TGTGCCAGCAGTTCTCACGGCAGGGTCAATGAGCAGTTCTTC | CASSSHGRVNEQFF
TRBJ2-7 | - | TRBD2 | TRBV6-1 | TGTGCCAGCAGCCCCTTTACGGGGGGCTACGAGCAGTACTTC | CASSPFTGGYEQYF